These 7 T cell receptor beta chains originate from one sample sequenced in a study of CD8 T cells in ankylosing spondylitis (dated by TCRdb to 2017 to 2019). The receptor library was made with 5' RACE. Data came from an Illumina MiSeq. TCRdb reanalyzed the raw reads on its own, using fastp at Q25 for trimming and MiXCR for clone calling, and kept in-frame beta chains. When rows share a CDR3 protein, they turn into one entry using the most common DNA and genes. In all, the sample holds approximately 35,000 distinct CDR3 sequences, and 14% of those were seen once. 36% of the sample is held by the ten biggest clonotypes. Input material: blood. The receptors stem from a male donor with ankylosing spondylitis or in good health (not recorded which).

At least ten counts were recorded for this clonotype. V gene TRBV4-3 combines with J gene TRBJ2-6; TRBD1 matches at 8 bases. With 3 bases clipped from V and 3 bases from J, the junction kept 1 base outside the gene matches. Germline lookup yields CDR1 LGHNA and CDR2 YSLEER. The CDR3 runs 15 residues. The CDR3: CASSQGQDGANVLTF. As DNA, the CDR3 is TGCGCCAGCAGCCAGGGACAGGATGGGGCCAACGTCCTGACTTTC.

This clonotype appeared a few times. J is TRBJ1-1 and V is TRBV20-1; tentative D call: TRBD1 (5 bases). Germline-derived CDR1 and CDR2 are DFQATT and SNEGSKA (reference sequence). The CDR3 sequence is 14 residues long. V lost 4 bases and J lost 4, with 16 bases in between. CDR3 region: CSATPPGRFTEAFF. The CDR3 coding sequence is TGCAGTGCTACCCCCCCGGGACGGTTCACTGAAGCTTTCTTT.

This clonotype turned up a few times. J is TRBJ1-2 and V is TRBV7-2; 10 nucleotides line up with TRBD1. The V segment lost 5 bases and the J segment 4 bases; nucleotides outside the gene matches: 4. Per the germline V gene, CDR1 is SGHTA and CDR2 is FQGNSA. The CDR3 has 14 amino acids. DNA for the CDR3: TGTGCCAGCAGCCCAGACAGGGGGCTCTATGGCTACACCTTC. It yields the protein CASSPDRGLYGYTF.

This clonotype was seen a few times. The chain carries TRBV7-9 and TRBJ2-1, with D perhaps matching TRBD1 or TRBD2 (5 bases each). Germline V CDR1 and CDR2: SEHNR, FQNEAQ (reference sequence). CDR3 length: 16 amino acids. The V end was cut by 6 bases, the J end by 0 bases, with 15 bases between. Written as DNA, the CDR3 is TGTGCCAGCAGTCGCTGGACGGGGCGCTCCTACAATGAGCAGTTCTTC. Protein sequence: CASSRWTGRSYNEQFF.

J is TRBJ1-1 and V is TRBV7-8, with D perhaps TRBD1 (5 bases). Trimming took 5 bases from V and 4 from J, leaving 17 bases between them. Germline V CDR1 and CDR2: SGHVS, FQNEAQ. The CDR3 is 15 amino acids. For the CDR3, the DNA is TGTGCCAGCAGCAACCGGGACCTGCTCGTCACTGAAGCTTTCTTT. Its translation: CASSNRDLLVTEAFF.

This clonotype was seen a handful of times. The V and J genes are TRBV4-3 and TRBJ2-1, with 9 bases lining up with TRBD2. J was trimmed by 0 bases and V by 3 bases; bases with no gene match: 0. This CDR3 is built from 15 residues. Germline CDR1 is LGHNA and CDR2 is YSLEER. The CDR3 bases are TGCGCCAGCAGCCAGACTAGCGGCTCCTACAATGAGCAGTTCTTC. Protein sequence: CASSQTSGSYNEQFF.

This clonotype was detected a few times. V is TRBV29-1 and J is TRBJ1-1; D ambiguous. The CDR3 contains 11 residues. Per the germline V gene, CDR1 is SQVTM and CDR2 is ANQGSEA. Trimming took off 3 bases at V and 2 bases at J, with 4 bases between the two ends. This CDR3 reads CSVEGNTEAFF. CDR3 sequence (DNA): TGCAGCGTTGAGGGTAACACTGAAGCTTTCTTT.